These T cell receptor beta chains were read from a single sample in a study of T cell responses to AZD1222 COVID-19 vaccine. Clones were sequenced by immunoSEQ multiplex PCR, and TCRdb holds only the in-frame ones, with some missing. The data contain roughly 76,000 clones, 70% to 90% of them singletons. The source material was peripheral blood, sampled on day 0 of AZD1222 vaccination. These receptors came from an adult in good health. Each CDR3 is given with its conserved first and last residue. A D gene is named only where the DNA matches it firmly. Clone size appears in some rows only: once, few, many, or a class for an expanded clone.

>TRBV11-2|TRBJ1-5|15|once|NA
TGTGCCAGCAGCTTCGGTTTTAGGGCGAATCAGCCCCAGCATTTT
CASSFGFRANQPQHF
>TRBV10-3|TRBJ1-4|14|NA|TRBD1
TGTGCCATCGGACGGACAGGGGGAGAAGAAAAACTGTTTTTT
CAIGRTGGEEKLFF
>TRBV14|TRBJ2-2|14|NA|NA
TGTGCCAGCAGCCCGAACCGGGGGACCGGGGAGCTGTTTTTT
CASSPNRGTGELFF
>TRBV19|TRBJ2-3|14|NA|TRBD2
TGTGCCAGTACGGGGACTAGCGGGACAGATACGCAGTATTTT
CASTGTSGTDTQYF
>TRBV6-5|TRBJ1-6|15|NA|TRBD1
TGTGCCAGCAGAAAAAACAGGGGGCAGAATTCACCCCTCCACTTT
CASRKNRGQNSPLHF
>TRBV28|TRBJ1-2|13|few|TRBD1
TGTGCCAGCAGGCTGACAGGGTATCGTGGCTACACCTTC
CASRLTGYRGYTF
>TRBV6-5|TRBJ1-6|15|NA|NA
TGTGCCAGCAGGGCAGACTCTCCCGTTAATTCACCCCTCCACTTT
CASRADSPVNSPLHF
>TRBV27|TRBJ2-2|17|NA|TRBD1
TGTGCCAGCAGTTTACTTTGGGACAGCTCGAACACCGGGGAGCTGTTTTTT
CASSLLWDSSNTGELFF
>TRBV12-3/TRBV12-4|TRBJ1-1|12|NA|NA
TGTGCCAGCAGCCCTCGGTTAGGAGAAGCTTTCTTT
CASSPRLGEAFF
>TRBV28|TRBJ1-5|12|NA|NA
TGTGCCAGCAGTTTAATAGGTCAGCCCCAGCATTTT
CASSLIGQPQHF
>TRBV19|TRBJ1-2|17|NA|NA
TGTGCCAGTAGTATAGATAATTCAGGGGATCTTAACTATGGCTACACCTTC
CASSIDNSGDLNYGYTF
>TRBV28|TRBJ2-7|17|once|TRBD2
TGTGCCAGCAGTTTATGGCTAGCGGGAGCAAATCAGGTCGAGCAGTACTTC
CASSLWLAGANQVEQYF
>TRBV6-5|TRBJ2-5|15|NA|NA
TGTGCCAGCAGTTCCTGGATGGGCGGACAAGAGACCCAGTACTTC
CASSSWMGGQETQYF